These 23 T cell receptor beta chains came from one sample sequenced in a study of CD8 T cells in ankylosing spondylitis. TCRdb re-called the 5' RACE reads through MiXCR, storing one row per CDR3 protein. Here the sample spans about 250,000 distinct CDR3 sequences, roughly 32% being singletons. Sample: blood, either unsorted or a sorted T cell fraction (not recorded which). The receptors shown here come from a male donor with ankylosing spondylitis or in good health (not recorded which).

This clonotype was seen a handful of times. V and J are TRBV15 and TRBJ1-1; no clear D gene. V was pared by 0 bases and J by 1 base, with 9 bases between. Germline-derived CDR1 and CDR2 are LNHNV and YYDKDF (reference sequence). This CDR3 comprises 15 residues. CDR3 sequence: CATSRERNANTEAFF. Here the CDR3 DNA reads TGTGCCACCAGCAGAGAGAGGAATGCGAACACTGAAGCTTTCTTT.

The genes are TRBV9 and TRBJ1-3; D ambiguous. This CDR3 contains 16 residues. V shed 1 base and J shed 0 bases, with 11 bases lying between them. Germline V lookup: CDR1 SGDLS, CDR2 YYNGEE. The CDR3 DNA follows: TGTGCCAGCAGCGTAAATCCACAGAGCTCTGGAAACACCATATATTTT. It yields the protein CASSVNPQSSGNTIYF.

This clonotype appeared many times. V and J are TRBV29-1 and TRBJ1-1, with D possibly being TRBD1 (6 bases). The length of the CDR3 is 14 residues. CDR1 is SQVTM, CDR2 ANQGSEA, per germline. Trimming removed 3 bases at V and 4 bases at J, with 15 bases between. The CDR3 nucleotides read TGCAGCGTTGATTCTTTAGGAGGGGGCACTGAAGCTTTCTTT. Translating it yields CSVDSLGGGTEAFF.

The J gene is TRBJ2-5, the V gene TRBV29-1; D is ambiguous. Germline values: CDR1 SQVTM, CDR2 ANQGSEA. The CDR3 covers 12 residues. V gave up 2 bases and J gave up 5 bases, with 9 bases separating them. This CDR3 reads CSVENNVETQYF. CDR3 DNA sequence: TGCAGCGTTGAAAACAACGTTGAGACCCAGTACTTC.

This clonotype occurred a few times. The V call is TRBV12-3 or TRBV12-4, the J call TRBJ2-5, with D unresolved. The CDR3 runs to 15 residues. Trimming removed 3 bases at V and 0 bases at J, with 11 bases between. This CDR3 reads CASSFVSGDQETQYF. In DNA form, the CDR3 reads TGTGCCAGCAGTTTCGTGTCTGGGGACCAAGAGACCCAGTACTTC.

This clonotype has a handful of counts. The chain carries TRBV5-5 and TRBJ1-5, with TRBD1 matching over 9 bases. J was trimmed by 5 bases and V by 0 bases; bases with no gene match: 9. Germline V gives CDR1 SGHKS, CDR2 YYEKEE (reference sequence). There are 17 residues in the CDR3. The DNA for the CDR3 is TGTGCCAGCAGCTTGGAAGTTCCCGGGACAGGGTATCAGCCCCAGCATTTT. Translating gives CASSLEVPGTGYQPQHF.

The chain carries TRBV4-1 and TRBJ2-7; D gene unclear. The CDR3 is made up of 14 amino acids. The germline CDR1 and CDR2 sequences are MGHRA and YSYEKL. With 0 bases removed from V and 0 bases from J, the gap between germline ends came to 6 bases. The CDR3 bases are TGCGCCAGCAGCCAAGACGTGAGCTCCTACGAGCAGTACTTC. Translated: CASSQDVSSYEQYF.

J is TRBJ1-4 and V is TRBV20-1, with TRBD1 matching over 7 bases. Looked up from germline, CDR1 is DFQATT and CDR2 is SNEGSKA (reference sequence). The junction had 11 bases not matched to a gene; V was cut back by 6 bases and J by 7 bases. The CDR3 runs 14 residues. The CDR3 region is CSARRQGLGEKLFF. In DNA form, the CDR3 reads TGCAGTGCCCGTAGACAGGGATTGGGTGAAAAACTGTTTTTT.

This clonotype was counted once. The chain carries TRBV12-3 or TRBV12-4 and TRBJ1-6, with no clear D. The CDR3 sequence is 15 residues long. The germline V and J ends were trimmed by 6 bases and 6 bases, with 15 bases remaining between them. The CDR3 bases are TGTGCCAGCAGCCGAGGACTCTCGGGTAATTCACCCCTCCACTTT. This translates into CASSRGLSGNSPLHF.

This chain links TRBV5-1 with TRBJ1-5; D gene ambiguous. V was pared by 5 bases and J by 1 base, with 7 bases between. This CDR3 has 13 amino acids. In germline, CDR1 is SGHRS, CDR2 YFSETQ. DNA for the CDR3: TGCGCCAGCAGATACTCAAGCAATCAGCCCCAGCATTTT. This translates into CASRYSSNQPQHF.

This clonotype has only a few counts. The chain uses TRBV20-1 and TRBJ2-5; no clear D. CDR3 length: 15 residues. Germline loops: CDR1 DFQATT, CDR2 SNEGSKA (reference sequence). V was cut by 4 bases and J by 5 bases, with 20 bases left in between. CDR3 coding DNA: TGCAGTGCTACCATAAGAGTGTTTTCGATGGAGACCCAGTACTTC. This translates into CSATIRVFSMETQYF.

There are a few counts of this clonotype. V is TRBV6-1 and J is TRBJ2-2; 12 nucleotides line up with TRBD2. This CDR3 region has 17 residues. CDR1 and CDR2 (germline): MNHNS, SASEGT. V dropped 5 bases and J dropped 4; count of bases not matched to a gene: 8. The CDR3 sequence is CASSPRTSGESTGELFF. The CDR3 DNA follows: TGTGCCAGCAGTCCTCGGACTAGCGGGGAGTCCACCGGGGAGCTGTTTTTT.

This clonotype was counted only a few times. The chain is built from TRBV5-6 and TRBJ2-7; 9 bases align to TRBD2. This CDR3 has 16 residues. J lost 5 bases, V lost 1 base, and 10 bases had no gene match. Germline V CDR1 and CDR2: SGHDT, YYEEEE. CDR3 DNA: TGTGCCAGCAGCTTGAGAAGGCGGGGGGGCTGGGACGAGCAGTACTTC. This codes for CASSLRRRGGWDEQYF.

This clonotype has only a few counts. This sequence joins TRBV6-5 and TRBJ1-4, with D perhaps TRBD1 (6 bases). Trimming took off 7 bases at V and 7 bases at J, with 16 bases between the two ends. Germline CDR1 is MNHEY and CDR2 is SVGAGI. The CDR3 runs 14 residues. CDR3 DNA sequence: TGTGCCAGCACTTGGTCGGGGGGCGGTGAAAAACTGTTTTTT. Amino acids: CASTWSGGGEKLFF.

The genes are TRBV12-3 or TRBV12-4 and TRBJ1-2, with TRBD1 matching 9 bases. Trimming at V came to 3 bases and at J to 8 bases, leaving 16 bases not matched to a gene. The CDR3 has 17 residues. The CDR3: CASSLIEGQGSRMGYTF. The CDR3 coding sequence is TGTGCCAGCAGTTTGATAGAGGGACAGGGAAGCCGAATGGGCTACACCTTC.

Details on this clonotype: The conserved phenylalanine or tryptophan normally closing the CDR3 is absent here, so this likely arose from a read error. The limits of the CDR3 on the DNA are not certain, so only TCRdb's listed CDR3 is given. This sequence joins TRBV5-6 and TRBJ2-5. The CDR3 sequence runs 10 residues, both termini included. Germline CDR1 and CDR2: SGHDT and YYEEEE. The CDR3 sequence: CASSLPLCCP.

This clonotype turned up a few times. The V gene is TRBV18, the J gene TRBJ2-3; D is perhaps TRBD1 (5 bases). V lost 10 bases and J lost 5, with 13 bases in between. CDR3 length equals 12 residues. Germline-derived CDR1 and CDR2 are KGHSH and LQKENI. In DNA form, the CDR3 reads TGTGCCACCCTATCAAGGGGAGATACGCAGTATTTT. The encoded protein is CATLSRGDTQYF.

This chain uses TRBV6-1 with TRBJ2-7; 11 bases map to TRBD1. Germline V gene sequence: CDR1 MNHNS, CDR2 SASEGT. CDR3 length equals 17 residues. Unmatched junction bases numbered 11, after V lost 6 bases and J lost 1 base. CDR3 nucleotide sequence: TGTGCCAGCAGCGCAATCCCCCGGGACAGGGGGTCCTACGAGCAGTACTTC. Protein sequence: CASSAIPRDRGSYEQYF.

The chain combines TRBV7-2 with TRBJ2-1; 8 nucleotides agree with TRBD2. Germline CDR1 reads SGHTA; CDR2 reads FQGNSA. V shed 3 bases and J 2 bases; nucleotides not matched to a gene: 3. This CDR3 is built from 15 residues. CDR3 region: CASSLRRGAYNEQFF. The CDR3 bases are TGTGCCAGCAGCTTGAGGCGGGGGGCCTACAATGAGCAGTTCTTC.

The chain joins TRBV7-9 to TRBJ1-6; D ambiguous. The ends were cut back, 1 base at V and 8 bases at J, with 3 bases in the middle. The CDR3 has 12 amino acids. Germline V gives CDR1 SEHNR, CDR2 FQNEAQ (reference sequence). CDR3: CASSLGHSPLHF. CDR3 sequence (DNA): TGTGCCAGCAGCTTAGGACATTCACCCCTCCACTTT.

The chain has TRBV9 and TRBJ2-1; 12 nucleotides agree with TRBD2. Losses at the gene ends were 3 bases for V and 5 bases for J; bases not matched to a gene: 3. The CDR3 runs to 15 residues. Germline CDR1 SGDLS, CDR2 YYNGEE. CDR3 sequence reads: CASSASGGGHNEQFF. Here the CDR3 DNA reads TGTGCCAGCAGCGCTAGCGGGGGGGGACACAATGAGCAGTTCTTC.

This clonotype was picked up many times. The J gene is TRBJ2-1, the V gene TRBV9, with TRBD2 as a possible D gene (6 bases). V lost 4 bases, J lost 6 bases, and 11 bases lay in between. This CDR3 contains 13 residues. CDR1 SGDLS and CDR2 YYNGEE come from the germline V gene. The CDR3 DNA reads TGTGCCAGCAGCCCCGGGAGTCCCAATGAGCAGTTCTTC. Its protein product is CASSPGSPNEQFF.

V and J are TRBV29-1 and TRBJ2-3; 8 nucleotides match TRBD1. CDR3 length equals 13 residues. J was trimmed by 3 bases and V by 6 bases; bases with no gene match: 5. Germline CDR1 and CDR2: SQVTM and ANQGSEA. In DNA form, the CDR3 reads TGCAGCGTCACAGGGGGTCGGACAGATACGCAGTATTTT. This encodes CSVTGGRTDTQYF.